This T cell receptor (beta chain) is from a study of T cells after yellow fever vaccination. As TCR cDNA was made by 5'RACE template switching, a universal primer site and UMIs were added. Each CDR3 protein is one row after TCRdb ran MiXCR on the 5' RACE reads. This sample has some 350,000 distinct CDR3 sequences, with under 14% found just once. The study's findings and limits: A small share of clonotypes appeared in both CD4 and CD8 compartments. Booster samples showed a return of most primary-vaccination clones (roughly 95% CD4, about 88% CD8).

On this clonotype: As yet, its antigen is unknown.

This CDR3 comprises 15 residues. V lost 5 bases to trimming and J lost 3 bases; unmatched junction nucleotides: 6. The V gene's germline CDR1 is LGHNA and CDR2 YNFKEQ. This chain uses TRBV4-2 with TRBJ2-4, with 8 positions matching TRBD1. Sequencing was performed on PBMCs, taken on the day of the first yellow fever vaccination. This clonotype was sampled from a man younger than 35 who received the YFV17D yellow fever vaccine. DNA of the CDR3: TGTGCCAGCAGCTCCCAGGGGGCCGGCAAAAACATTCAGTACTTC. Translating gives CASSSQGAGKNIQYF.